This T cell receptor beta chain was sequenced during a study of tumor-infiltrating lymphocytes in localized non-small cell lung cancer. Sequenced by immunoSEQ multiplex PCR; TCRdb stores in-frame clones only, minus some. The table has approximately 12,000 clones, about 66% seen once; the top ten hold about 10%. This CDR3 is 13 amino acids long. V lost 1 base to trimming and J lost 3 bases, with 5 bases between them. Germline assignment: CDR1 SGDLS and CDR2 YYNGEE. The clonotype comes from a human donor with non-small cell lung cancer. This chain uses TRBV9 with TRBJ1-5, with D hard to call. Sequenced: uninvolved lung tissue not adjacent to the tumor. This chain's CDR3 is CASSVTPNQPQHF. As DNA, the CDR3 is TGTGCCAGCAGCGTAACACCCAATCAGCCCCAGCATTTT.